These T cell receptor beta chains were read from a single sample in a study of T cells after posttransplantation cyclophosphamide. TCRdb's table, derived via immunoSEQ multiplex PCR, lists solely in-frame clones and lacks some. Recorded here are approximately 39,000 clones, none singletons. Sequencing was performed on PBMCs. The receptors derive from a girl aged 5-17 years in good health, CMV-negative, and a related stem cell transplant donor. Both conserved end residues are part of each CDR3.

V gene: TRBV11-2; J gene: TRBJ1-5; CDR3 length: 15; CDR3 protein: CASSLTPGEGQPQHF
V gene: TRBV2; J gene: TRBJ1-6; CDR3 length: 14; CDR3 protein: CASLEWRDRRPLHF
V gene: TRBV10-3; J gene: TRBJ1-6; CDR3 length: 16; CDR3 protein: CAISESTGGGNSPLHF
V gene: TRBV28; J gene: TRBJ2-5; CDR3 length: 16; CDR3 protein: CASRKEGQGIQETQYF
V gene: TRBV7-8; J gene: TRBJ2-1; CDR3 length: 15; CDR3 protein: CASSGRTRFIDEQFF
V gene: TRBV29-1; J gene: TRBJ2-7; CDR3 length: 15; CDR3 protein: CSVEHQAGVSYEQYF
V gene: TRBV14; J gene: TRBJ1-5; CDR3 length: 14; CDR3 protein: CASSQVRGNQPQHF
V gene: TRBV9; J gene: TRBJ2-5; CDR3 length: 14; CDR3 protein: CASSDVAPGETQYF
V gene: TRBV6-6; J gene: TRBJ1-6; CDR3 length: 14; CDR3 protein: CASSYSYYNSPLHF
V gene: TRBV7-9; J gene: TRBJ1-2; CDR3 length: 16; CDR3 protein: CASSLGLGTGVGGYTF
V gene: TRBV2; J gene: TRBJ2-7; CDR3 length: 15; CDR3 protein: CASSPKDRQLYEQYF
V gene: TRBV29-1; J gene: TRBJ2-7; CDR3 length: 12; CDR3 protein: CSVTGDAYEQYF
V gene: TRBV5-1; J gene: TRBJ2-7; CDR3 length: 16; CDR3 protein: CASSSGWGARSYEQYF
V gene: TRBV28; J gene: TRBJ2-7; CDR3 length: 14; CDR3 protein: CASRPGSFSYEQYF
V gene: TRBV21-1; J gene: TRBJ2-1; CDR3 length: 14; CDR3 protein: CASPRAGGPHEQFF
V gene: TRBV4-3; J gene: TRBJ2-1; CDR3 length: 18; CDR3 protein: CASSPVVETEGSYNEQFF
V gene: TRBV10-2; J gene: TRBJ2-1; CDR3 length: 18; CDR3 protein: CASSEVAGGFSTYNEQFF
V gene: TRBV29-1; J gene: TRBJ2-7; CDR3 length: 17; CDR3 protein: CSVTGGMDKPSSYEQYF
V gene: TRBV5-1; J gene: TRBJ1-4; CDR3 length: 15; CDR3 protein: CASSLVPDRNEKLFF
V gene: TRBV30; J gene: TRBJ2-5; CDR3 length: 13; CDR3 protein: CAWSTGMRETQYF
V gene: TRBV7-6; J gene: TRBJ2-1; CDR3 length: 13; CDR3 protein: CASSLAFLNEQFF
V gene: TRBV5-1; J gene: TRBJ2-7; CDR3 length: 16; CDR3 protein: CASSLGVGGRAGEQYF
V gene: TRBV9; J gene: TRBJ2-3; CDR3 length: 13; CDR3 protein: CASGASRTDTQYF
V gene: TRBV7-3; J gene: TRBJ2-1; CDR3 length: 13; CDR3 protein: CASSGGSDNEQFF
V gene: TRBV7-5; J gene: TRBJ1-4; CDR3 length: 20; CDR3 protein: CVRSKPRTISRREANEKLFF
V gene: TRBV5-4; J gene: TRBJ1-3; CDR3 length: 15; CDR3 protein: CASSGRSGTGNTIYF
V gene: TRBV2; J gene: TRBJ1-4; CDR3 length: 14; CDR3 protein: CASSYQGGGEKLFF
V gene: TRBV5-6; J gene: TRBJ2-7; CDR3 length: 12; CDR3 protein: CASSRQVAEQYF
V gene: TRBV27; J gene: TRBJ1-2; CDR3 length: 19; CDR3 protein: CASSLRTIGTEVSSYGYTF
V gene: TRBV19; J gene: TRBJ2-2; CDR3 length: 14; CDR3 protein: CASRGGANTGELFF
V gene: TRBV6-1; J gene: TRBJ2-1; CDR3 length: 15; CDR3 protein: CASSGPGQINNEQFF
V gene: TRBV15; J gene: TRBJ1-1; CDR3 length: 15; CDR3 protein: CATSPRRQMNTEAFF
V gene: TRBV4-2; J gene: TRBJ1-1; CDR3 length: 15; CDR3 protein: CASSQLTGVNTEAFF
V gene: TRBV5-1; J gene: TRBJ2-7; CDR3 length: 15; CDR3 protein: CASSPGLAPTYEQYF
V gene: TRBV2; J gene: TRBJ2-7; CDR3 length: 15; CDR3 protein: CASSELSTGDYEQYF
V gene: TRBV6-1; J gene: TRBJ1-2; CDR3 length: 14; CDR3 protein: CASDLGRAARGYTF
V gene: TRBV19; J gene: TRBJ2-7; CDR3 length: 18; CDR3 protein: CASTYPGITEGRSYEQYF
V gene: TRBV6-5; J gene: TRBJ2-3; CDR3 length: 13; CDR3 protein: CASALREVDTQYF
V gene: TRBV18; J gene: TRBJ2-3; CDR3 length: 17; CDR3 protein: CASSPSAGFIGGDTQYF
V gene: TRBV2; J gene: TRBJ1-1; CDR3 length: 14; CDR3 protein: CASGGRDTNTEAFF
V gene: TRBV7-2; J gene: TRBJ2-1; CDR3 length: 18; CDR3 protein: CASSLDRTSGKAYNEQFF
V gene: TRBV27; J gene: TRBJ2-7; CDR3 length: 13; CDR3 protein: CASRRQTFHEQYF
V gene: TRBV30; J gene: TRBJ1-2; CDR3 length: 15; CDR3 protein: CAWSPPTGGSYGYTF